The rows below give T cell receptor beta chains drawn from one sample of a study of regulatory T cells in long-lasting Graves disease. MiXCR, applied by TCRdb to the multiplex PCR reads, yields one record per CDR3 protein. The table includes 500,000 or so distinct CDR3 sequences, 13% to 15% detected once. The same data also went into a second study, on T cells in Graves' hyperthyroidism and ophthalmopathy.

The sequences come from peripheral blood mononuclear cells (PBMCs), collected at new diagnosis, from a patient treated with antithyroid drugs. These receptors all stem from a woman in her forties or fifties with Graves disease. Both conserved end residues are trimmed from each CDR3.

>TRBJ2-4|TRBV2
ASSDNLAKNIQY
>TRBJ1-2|TRBV10-3
AINQGRVIDGYT
>TRBJ2-7|TRBV19
ASSRPGLADSSYEQY
>TRBJ1-2|TRBV14
ASSQGGTARYT
>TRBJ1-1|TRBV10-3
ASHRELRGTEAF
>TRBJ1-1|TRBV29-1
SVVKGTRQFTEAF
>TRBJ2-1|TRBV3-1
ASTLAGIDNEQF
>TRBJ2-7|TRBV7-9
ASSRRTGVGEQY
>TRBJ2-2|TRBV19
ATTYSGKAVRELF
>TRBJ2-3|TRBV28
ASSGSATDTQY
>TRBJ2-5|TRBV30
AWNRAVQETQY
>TRBJ2-2|TRBV28
ASSFPGTSVNTGELF
>TRBJ2-1|TRBV5-1
ASSLVLAGENQQF
>TRBJ2-3|TRBV30
AWRWGLADTQY
>TRBJ2-1|TRBV20-1
SARVGGIWLNEQF
>TRBJ2-3|TRBV28
ASSWWAGSSTDTQY
>TRBJ1-1|TRBV25-1
ASSELRTATNTEAF
>TRBJ2-1|TRBV28
ASSPLGEREFDEQF
>TRBJ2-3|TRBV14
ASSLGGTRADTQY
>TRBJ2-7|TRBV10-1
ASSESGSGNEQY
>TRBJ2-1|TRBV5-1
ASSLSTSADNEQF
>TRBJ2-7|TRBV10-3
AISPSNSGSYEQY
>TRBJ2-2|TRBV5-1
ASNRDRDTGELF
>TRBJ2-7|TRBV10-3
AITGQLGSYEQY
>TRBJ2-1|TRBV29-1
SVQTPADEQF
>TRBJ2-7|TRBV10-3
AISETLTGTPNYEQY
>TRBJ2-3|TRBV7-2
ASSSSRVRGTDTQY
>TRBJ2-7|TRBV28
ASKSGGGASYEQY
>TRBJ2-4|TRBV5-1
ASSPDGQGIQY
>TRBJ2-1|TRBV29-1
SVKLGTSGRYNEQF
>TRBJ1-1|TRBV6-2/TRBV6-3
ASSYDGRADTEAF
>TRBJ2-7|TRBV5-1
ASSTEQGANEQY
>TRBJ2-2|TRBV11-3
ASSSDGELF
>TRBJ2-5|TRBV5-1
ASSLEGFQETQY
>TRBJ2-7|TRBV15
ATSNPGRLEEYEQY
>TRBJ2-5|TRBV20-1
SARDSLPDRGEETQY
>TRBJ1-2|TRBV6-2/TRBV6-3
ASSYAALYGYT
>TRBJ2-7|TRBV28
ASSFRGRGSYEQY
>TRBJ2-1|TRBV20-1
SARVPGQEFYNEQF
>TRBJ2-7|TRBV7-6
ASSPTVHEQY
>TRBJ2-7|TRBV29-1
SVEDGTGGYEQY
>TRBJ1-1|TRBV19
ASSMALLNTEAF
>TRBJ1-3|TRBV5-1
ASSSQPGHGNTIY
>TRBJ1-4|TRBV28
ASSLYGQGYEKLF
>TRBJ2-5|TRBV27
ASSPSSPSGWETQY
>TRBJ2-1|TRBV7-9
ASRPGTSGSSFNEQF
>TRBJ2-7|TRBV28
ASSYGPVWYEQY
>TRBJ1-5|TRBV6-1
ASSEVGTQPQH
>TRBJ2-6|TRBV5-1
ASSLMRPGANVLT
>TRBJ2-5|TRBV20-1
SANPGGGQVETQY
>TRBJ2-7|TRBV20-1
SANSGRGYEQY
>TRBJ2-7|TRBV19
ASSMDTFSYEQY
>TRBJ2-7|TRBV19
ASSIDGGTGGVFNEQY